Below are 28 T cell receptor beta chains sequenced from a single sample in a study of cytomegalovirus exposure and HLA in healthy donors. Primers for the PCR totalled 60 Vbeta and 13 Jbeta. Assay used: immunoSEQ multiplex PCR; TCRdb lists only in-frame clones, some missing. In the table there are roughly 170,000 clones, approximately 80% of which are singletons. Source material: PBMCs. The receptors were gathered from a young man in good health and CMV-seronegative.

The chain recombines TRBV6-4 with TRBJ2-1; tentatively, D is TRBD2 (5 bases). Trimming took 2 bases from V and 5 from J, leaving 7 bases between them. Germline CDR1 and CDR2: MRHNA and SNTAGT. CDR3 length: 13 amino acids. CDR3 nucleotides: TGTGCCAGCAGTGACGAGGGAAACAATGAGCAGTTCTTC. Translation: CASSDEGNNEQFF.

The chain links TRBV11-2 to TRBJ1-3; TRBD1 agrees at 8 bases. Germline CDR1 reads SGHAT; CDR2 reads FQNNGV. The CDR3 sequence is 18 residues long. J lost 0 bases, V lost 0 bases, and 7 bases had no gene match. The CDR3 reads CASSLEVQGANSGNTIYF. In DNA, the CDR3 is TGTGCCAGCAGCTTAGAGGTGCAGGGGGCAAACTCTGGAAACACCATATATTTT.

The chain carries TRBV25-1 and TRBJ1-5; D call uncertain. With 6 bases removed from V and 2 bases from J, the gap between germline ends came to 8 bases. CDR1 is MGHDK and CDR2 is SYGVNS in the germline V gene. CDR3 size: 13 residues. CDR3 protein: CASRVGGNQPQHF. The CDR3 DNA is TGTGCCAGCAGGGTCGGGGGCAATCAGCCCCAGCATTTT.

The rearrangement uses TRBV18 and TRBJ2-7; no firm D call. Trimming cost V 2 bases and J 3 bases, with 8 bases left between them. CDR1 is KGHSH, CDR2 LQKENI, per germline. The CDR3 consists of 13 residues. The DNA for the CDR3 is TGTGCCAGCTCACCAGTCAGTGACTACGAGCAGTACTTC. Its protein product is CASSPVSDYEQYF. The full variable domain, its missing parts supplied by reference TRBV18 and TRBJ2-7, is NAGVMQNPRHLVRRRGQEARLRCSPMKGHSHVYWYRQLPEEGLKFMVYLQKENIIDESGMPKERFSAEFPKEGPSILRIQQVVRGDSAAYFCASSPVSDYEQYFGPGTRLTVT.

V is TRBV5-6 and J is TRBJ2-2, with 11 positions matching TRBD1. V lost 2 bases to trimming and J lost 5 bases; unmatched junction nucleotides: 2. Germline CDR1 SGHDT, CDR2 YYEEEE. The CDR3 has 15 amino acids. The CDR3 bases are TGTGCCAGCAGCTTTCGGGACAGGGGGACCGGGGAGCTGTTTTTT. Encoded protein: CASSFRDRGTGELFF.

The V gene is TRBV2, the J gene TRBJ2-7; TRBD2 matches 10 bases. J gave up 3 bases and V 6 bases, and 5 bases lay outside the gene matches. Germline V gene sequence: CDR1 SNHLY, CDR2 FYNNEI. This CDR3 contains 14 residues. CDR3 bases: TGTGCCAGCAGAGGACTAGCGGAACACTACGAGCAGTACTTC. Amino acids: CASRGLAEHYEQYF. The entire variable domain, with the rest obtained from reference TRBV2 and TRBJ2-7, is as follows: EPEVTQTPSHQVTQMGQEVILRCVPISNHLYFYWYRQILGQKVEFLVSFYNNEISEKSEIFDDQFSVERPDGSNFTLKIRSTKLEDSAMYFCASRGLAEHYEQYFGPGTRLTVT.

The CDR3 bases are TGCGCCAGCAGCCAACTACCGGGAACAAAGGGCTACACCTTC. As protein: CASSQLPGTKGYTF. V usage is TRBV4-3 and J usage is TRBJ1-2; no clear D. Germline CDR1 reads LGHNA; CDR2 reads YSLEER. Trimming took off 2 bases at V and 8 bases at J, with 15 bases between the two ends. The CDR3 sequence is 14 residues long.

V and J are TRBV18 and TRBJ1-1; D is ambiguous. This CDR3 spans 15 amino acids. In germline, CDR1 is KGHSH, CDR2 LQKENI. Trimming stripped 1 base from V and 0 bases from J, with 9 bases between. CDR3 residues: CASSPLSAMNTEAFF. CDR3 nucleotides: TGTGCCAGCTCACCACTTTCAGCGATGAACACTGAAGCTTTCTTT.

CDR3 in DNA: TGTGCCAGCAGCTTACTGGGACAGCCTTCCTACGAGCAGTACTTC. Translating gives CASSLLGQPSYEQYF. The rearrangement joins TRBV7-2 to TRBJ2-7; 7 positions agree with TRBD1. The CDR3 has 15 amino acids. V lost 2 bases to trimming and J lost 1 base; unmatched junction nucleotides: 5. Germline CDR1 SGHTA, CDR2 FQGNSA.

This clone was seen a few times. V is TRBV6-1 and J is TRBJ2-5; no reliable D call. Between the trimmed V and J ends, which lost 4 bases and 4 bases, there was a span of 7 bases. Looked up from germline, CDR1 is MNHNS and CDR2 is SASEGT. The CDR3 sequence is 12 residues long. The CDR3 nucleotides read TGTGCCAGCAGTGGTCTAGGAGAGACCCAGTACTTC. Its translation is CASSGLGETQYF.

V is TRBV28 and J is TRBJ2-3, with D possibly TRBD2 on 6 matching bases. The CDR3 sequence is 17 residues long. Trimming took 2 bases from V and 0 from J, leaving 15 bases between them. CDR1 is MDHEN, CDR2 SYDVKM, per germline. The CDR3 is CASSLGSAGTSTDTQYF. DNA for the CDR3: TGTGCCAGCAGTTTAGGTTCGGCAGGGACTAGCACAGATACGCAGTATTTT.

This clone has only one observation. At one boundary the junction diverges from the germline segment, which might be a read error. In the same sample, other DNA sequences code for this CDR3. The rearrangement links TRBV28 to TRBJ2-7; 13 nucleotides agree with TRBD2. Germline CDR1 MDHEN, CDR2 SYDVKM. The CDR3 spans 15 residues. The CDR3 DNA sequence: TGTGCCAGCTCGGAAGGACTAGCGGGAGTCTACGAGCAATACTTC. Its protein is CASSEGLAGVYEQYF.

The chain joins TRBV15 to TRBJ2-1, with 7 nucleotides matching TRBD1. The CDR3 consists of 15 residues. Germline loops: CDR1 LNHNV, CDR2 YYDKDF (reference sequence). The V and J ends lost 3 bases and 2 bases, in that order; junction bases with no gene match: 4. CDR3 sequence reads: CATSRDRPAYNEQFF. The CDR3 bases are TGTGCCACCAGCAGGGACAGGCCAGCCTACAATGAGCAGTTCTTC.

The J gene is TRBJ2-7, the V gene TRBV27; D gene unclear. V lost 2 bases to trimming and J lost 0 bases, with 11 bases between them. The CDR3 has 15 residues. Germline V gives CDR1 MNHEY, CDR2 SMNVEV (reference sequence). The CDR3 here is CASSLQASPSYEQYF. The CDR3 nucleotides read TGTGCCAGCAGTTTACAGGCAAGCCCCTCCTACGAGCAGTACTTC.

The rearrangement joins TRBV7-8 to TRBJ1-5; D not resolved. This CDR3 region has 15 residues. Per germline, CDR1 SGHVS and CDR2 FQNEAQ. The V and J ends lost 5 bases and 0 bases respectively, with 11 bases between them. Here the CDR3 reads CASSPGSLSNQPQHF. The CDR3, as DNA: TGTGCCAGCAGCCCCGGGAGCCTTAGCAATCAGCCCCAGCATTTT.

This clone was found once. V usage is TRBV5-6 and J usage is TRBJ2-1, with TRBD1 matching over 9 bases. This CDR3 has 16 amino acids. J lost 9 bases, V lost 4 bases, and 14 bases had no gene match. Germline values: CDR1 SGHDT, CDR2 YYEEEE. As DNA, the CDR3 is TGTGCCAGCAGCCTACGAAAAGGACAGGGGACGGGTGAGCAGTTCTTC. Protein product: CASSLRKGQGTGEQFF.

The chain uses TRBV28 and TRBJ1-4; 8 bases line up with TRBD1. CDR3 length equals 16 residues. CDR1 and CDR2 (germline): MDHEN, SYDVKM. V gave up 4 bases and J gave up 1 base; unmatched junction bases: 5. The CDR3 loop reads CASSSRQGLTNEKLFF. The DNA for the CDR3 is TGTGCCAGCAGTTCAAGACAGGGGCTAACTAATGAAAAACTGTTTTTT.

This chain connects TRBV28 to TRBJ1-2, with no clear D. The CDR3 extends over 12 amino acids. Trimming took 5 bases from V and 8 from J, leaving 12 bases between them. CDR1 and CDR2 (germline): MDHEN, SYDVKM. This CDR3 is CASSPTTGGYTF. The CDR3 bases are TGTGCCAGCAGTCCCACAACGGGAGGCTACACCTTC.

V gene TRBV6-5 combines with J gene TRBJ2-5; TRBD1 matches at 7 bases. The end of the DNA fits TRBJ2-7 better, so the J call may be wrong. CDR3 length: 15 residues. In germline, CDR1 is MNHEY, CDR2 SVGAGI. The CDR3 is CASRQTRDRTYEQYF. DNA for the CDR3: TGTGCCAGCCGACAAACCCGGGACAGAACCTACGAGCAGTACTTC.

This clone was counted only a few times. The CDR3 loop is CASSTQGGNGELFF. The CDR3 nucleotides read TGTGCCAGCAGTACACAGGGAGGGAACGGGGAGCTGTTTTTT. The genes are TRBV28 and TRBJ2-2; D might be TRBD2 (7 bases). Trimming cost V 5 bases and J 7 bases, with 14 bases left between them. Germline V CDR1 and CDR2: MDHEN, SYDVKM. The CDR3 has 14 amino acids. The whole variable domain, filled in from reference TRBV28 and TRBJ2-2, reads DVKVTQSSRYLVKRTGEKVFLECVQDMDHENMFWYRQDPGLGLRLIYFSYDVKMKEKGDIPEGYSVSREKKERFSLILESASTNQTSMYLCASSTQGGNGELFFGEGSRLTVL.

V and J are TRBV30 and TRBJ2-3; perhaps TRBD1 as D (5 bases). Trimming took 4 bases from V and 0 from J, leaving 14 bases between them. This CDR3 comprises 15 residues. Germline V gene data show CDR1 as GTSNPN and CDR2 as SVGIG (reference sequence). CDR3 region: CAWKGLETSTDTQYF. The DNA for the CDR3 is TGTGCCTGGAAGGGGCTAGAGACTAGCACAGATACGCAGTATTTT. Full variable domain (remainder filled in from reference TRBV30 and TRBJ2-3): SQTIHQWPATLVQPVGSPLSLECTVEGTSNPNLYWYRQAAGRGLQLLFYSVGIGQISSEVPQNLSASRPQDRQFILSSKKLLLSDSGFYLCAWKGLETSTDTQYFGPGTRLTVL.

The chain uses TRBV28 and TRBJ2-7; D is possibly TRBD1 (6 bases). This CDR3 comprises 12 residues. Trimming took off 6 bases at V and 4 bases at J, with 10 bases between the two ends. CDR1 is MDHEN and CDR2 is SYDVKM in the germline V gene. The CDR3 protein is CASRLTGYEQYF. The CDR3 DNA reads TGTGCCAGCAGATTGACAGGTTACGAGCAGTACTTC.

V and J are TRBV7-2 and TRBJ2-7; D call uncertain. The CDR3 totals 13 residues. Trimming stripped 4 bases from V and 1 base from J, with 8 bases between. Germline-derived CDR1 and CDR2 are SGHTA and FQGNSA. As DNA, the CDR3 is TGTGCCAGCAGCTCAGTCCAGTCCTACGAGCAGTACTTC. Translated, it gives CASSSVQSYEQYF.

This chain links TRBV27 with TRBJ1-5; weak D call: TRBD1 (6 bases). Germline V gene sequence: CDR1 MNHEY, CDR2 SMNVEV (reference sequence). The V gene lost 5 bases and the J gene lost 8 bases, with 22 bases spanning the gap. This CDR3 is 16 amino acids long. The CDR3 protein is CASSPKGHSEGEPQHF. The CDR3 coding sequence is TGTGCCAGCAGTCCCAAGGGACATTCAGAGGGGGAGCCCCAGCATTTT.

J is TRBJ1-5 and V is TRBV7-9, with 12 bases that match TRBD1. Germline assignment: CDR1 SEHNR and CDR2 FQNEAQ (reference sequence). This CDR3 is 18 amino acids long. Germline trimming cut 1 base from V and 1 base from J; bases unmatched to any gene: 5. The CDR3 spells CASSLGGQGAWSNQPQHF. Here the CDR3 DNA reads TGTGCCAGCAGCTTAGGGGGACAGGGGGCATGGAGCAATCAGCCCCAGCATTTT.

The CDR3 loop reads CASSLSSGIKNIQYF. CDR3 coding DNA: TGTGCCAGCAGCTTAAGTAGCGGGATTAAAAACATTCAGTACTTC. V and J are TRBV7-8 and TRBJ2-4, with 8 nucleotides matching TRBD2. With V trimmed by 2 bases and J by 4 bases, 4 bases remained unmatched. The germline gives CDR1 SGHVS, CDR2 FQNEAQ. The CDR3 covers 15 residues. Full variable domain (outside the CDR3, taken from reference TRBV7-8 and TRBJ2-4): GAGVSQSPRYKVAKRGQDVALRCDPISGHVSLFWYQQALGQGPEFLTYFQNEAQLDKSGLPSDRFFAERPEGSVSTLKIQRTQQEDSAVYLCASSLSSGIKNIQYFGAGTRLSVL.

The chain combines TRBV9 with TRBJ1-4; D gene unclear. CDR1 SGDLS and CDR2 YYNGEE come from the germline V gene. The V gene lost 4 bases and the J gene lost 4 bases, with 8 bases spanning the gap. The CDR3 is 13 residues long. The CDR3 protein is CASSRENNEKLFF. The CDR3 nucleotides are TGTGCCAGCAGCCGGGAGAATAATGAAAAACTGTTTTTT.

J is TRBJ1-1 and V is TRBV18; 8 positions agree with TRBD1. V shed 2 bases and J 3 bases; nucleotides not matched to a gene: 5. This CDR3 comprises 15 residues. Germline loops: CDR1 KGHSH, CDR2 LQKENI. This CDR3 reads CASSPSRGRDTEAFF. DNA of the CDR3: TGTGCCAGCTCACCAAGCAGGGGGCGCGACACTGAAGCTTTCTTT.